This T cell receptor beta chain appears in the sequencing data of a study of technical replicates of blood from several donors. The data were produced by immunoSEQ multiplex PCR, yet TCRdb's version contains in-frame clones alone and is incomplete. The sample consists of fewer than 15,000 clones, 80% of them appearing once. The CDR3 consists of 13 residues. The ends lost 10 bases at V and 4 bases at J; junction bases unmatched: 3. Germline-derived CDR1 and CDR2 are LNHDA and SQIVND (reference sequence). This receptor was taken from a human donor in good health. The sequencing sample was made of PBMCs. The chain has TRBV19 and TRBJ2-1, with TRBD2 matching over 11 bases. The CDR3 nucleotides are TGTGCCATAGGGACTAGCGGTTACAATGAGCAGTTCTTC. This encodes CAIGTSGYNEQFF.